The clone carrying this T cell receptor (beta chain) came up a few times. Measured with immunoSEQ multiplex PCR; TCRdb has only the in-frame clones, and not every one. The top ten clones hold roughly 17% of a sample with 120,000 or so clones, roughly four fifths of them seen once. V was clipped by 7 bases and J by 2 bases, with 6 bases between them. CDR3 length equals 12 residues. Germline V lookup: CDR1 LNHDA, CDR2 SQIVND (reference sequence). This specimen comes from a study of blood T cell repertoires in COVID-19. Enrollment of patients from Seattle took place during active infection, with longitudinal follow-up.

The receptor's source is a man aged 25 to 40 with COVID-19, enrolled during active disease. Sequencing was carried out using peripheral blood. V gene TRBV19 combines with J gene TRBJ1-5; no clear D. CDR3 in amino acids: CASTLGNQPQHF. CDR3 nucleotides: TGTGCCAGTACCCTAGGCAATCAGCCCCAGCATTTT.